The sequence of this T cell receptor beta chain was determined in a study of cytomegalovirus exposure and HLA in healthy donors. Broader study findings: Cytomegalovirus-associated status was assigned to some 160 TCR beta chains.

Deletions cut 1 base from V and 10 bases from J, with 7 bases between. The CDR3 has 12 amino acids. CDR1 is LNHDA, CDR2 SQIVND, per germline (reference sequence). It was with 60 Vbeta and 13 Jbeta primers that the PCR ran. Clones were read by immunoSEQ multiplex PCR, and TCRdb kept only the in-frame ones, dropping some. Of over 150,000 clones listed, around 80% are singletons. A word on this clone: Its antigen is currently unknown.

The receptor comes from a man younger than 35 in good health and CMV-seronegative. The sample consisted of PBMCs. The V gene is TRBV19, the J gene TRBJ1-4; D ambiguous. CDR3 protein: CASSIATAKLFF. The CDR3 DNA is TGTGCCAGTAGTATAGCCACAGCAAAACTGTTTTTT.